A selection of T cell receptor beta chains follows, all from one sample in a study of blood T cell repertoires in COVID-19. The protocol was immunoSEQ multiplex PCR, while the TCRdb copy is restricted to in-frame clones and leaves out a portion. This sample has a few hundred thousand clones, with approximately 89% found just once. The sample was peripheral blood. The receptors were sampled from a woman in her seventies with COVID-19, enrolled during active disease. CDR3s include the opening cysteine and the closing phenylalanine or tryptophan. A D gene is named only where the DNA matches it firmly. Rows may omit the clone size; those that give it use once, few, many or a size class.

size,V,D,length,J,CDR3,DNA
-,TRBV5-4,-,16,TRBJ2-5,CASSLGVAALQETQYF,TGTGCCAGCAGCTTGGGGGTAGCGGCCCTACAAGAGACCCAGTACTTC
-,TRBV18,TRBD1,17,TRBJ1-5,CASSANSLAGGSQPQHF,TGTGCCAGCTCAGCCAATTCCCTTGCAGGGGGCAGTCAGCCCCAGCATTTT
once,TRBV28,-,13,TRBJ2-1,CASSPAPLNEQFF,TGTGCCAGCAGCCCCGCGCCCTTAAATGAGCAGTTCTTC
-,TRBV6-4,-,15,TRBJ1-6,CASSDTASYNSPLHF,TGTGCCAGCAGTGACACAGCCTCCTATAATTCACCCCTCCACTTT
once,TRBV27,TRBD2,18,TRBJ2-7,CASSLRQQGTSGRYEQYF,TGTGCCAGCAGTTTAAGGCAGCAGGGGACTAGCGGGAGGTACGAGCAGTACTTC
-,TRBV30,TRBD1,13,TRBJ1-1,CASARDRNTEAFF,TGTGCCTCGGCCCGGGACAGGAACACTGAAGCTTTCTTT
-,TRBV5-4,TRBD1,13,TRBJ1-5,CASSSGGGQPQHF,TGTGCCAGCAGCTCAGGGGGAGGTCAGCCCCAGCATTTT
-,TRBV15,-,14,TRBJ1-1,CATSRGGQNTEAFF,TGTGCCACCAGCAGAGGTGGGCAGAACACTGAAGCTTTCTTT
-,TRBV19,TRBD2,16,TRBJ2-1,CASSRMTSGRANEQFF,TGTGCCAGTAGCCGCATGACTAGCGGGAGGGCCAATGAGCAGTTCTTC
-,TRBV5-1,TRBD1,13,TRBJ2-7,CASSGGTVYEQYF,TGCGCCAGCAGCGGTGGGACAGTCTACGAGCAGTACTTC
-,TRBV5-1,TRBD2,16,TRBJ2-1,CASSIFSGRADNEQFF,TGCGCCAGCAGCATCTTTAGCGGGAGGGCCGACAATGAGCAGTTCTTC
-,TRBV27,-,15,TRBJ2-3,CASSLGRDSVYTQYF,TGTGCCAGCAGTTTAGGCAGGGATTCCGTGTATACGCAGTATTTT
-,TRBV5-1,-,16,TRBJ2-1,CASSLAGVANYNEQFF,TGCGCCAGCAGCTTGGCCGGTGTTGCCAACTACAATGAGCAGTTCTTC
few,TRBV29-1,-,13,TRBJ1-5,CSVEAGGNQPQHF,TGCAGCGTTGAGGCAGGGGGCAATCAGCCCCAGCATTTT
few,TRBV4-1,-,14,TRBJ1-6,CASSLFSYNSPLHF,TGCGCCAGCAGTTTGTTCAGTTATAATTCACCCCTCCACTTT
-,TRBV7-3,TRBD1,13,TRBJ2-3,CASSLGTGDTQYF,TGTGCCAGCAGCCTCGGGACAGGAGATACGCAGTATTTT
-,TRBV5-1,TRBD1,16,TRBJ1-2,CASSPDRGEGNYGYTF,TGCGCCAGCAGCCCGGACAGGGGTGAGGGTAACTATGGCTACACCTTC
-,TRBV5-6,TRBD2,17,TRBJ2-2,CASNAYSGRDITGELFF,TGTGCCAGCAACGCCTATAGCGGGAGAGATATCACCGGGGAGCTGTTTTTT
-,TRBV27,TRBD2,17,TRBJ2-7,CASSFSRLAGSSYEQYF,TGTGCCAGCAGTTTCTCAAGGCTAGCGGGGAGCTCCTACGAGCAGTACTTC
-,TRBV30,-,15,TRBJ2-1,CAWETGLDGHNEQFF,TGTGCCTGGGAAACAGGGTTGGATGGCCACAATGAGCAGTTCTTC
-,TRBV5-1,-,17,TRBJ2-3,CASSLFVAPGVTDTQYF,TGCGCCAGCAGCTTATTTGTCGCTCCCGGTGTCACAGATACGCAGTATTTT
-,TRBV6-5,TRBD1,14,TRBJ2-2,CASSKQGDTGELFF,TGTGCCAGCAGTAAGCAGGGGGACACCGGGGAGCTGTTTTTT
-,TRBV4-1,-,14,TRBJ2-5,CASRSRTGGETQYF,TGCGCCAGCAGAAGCCGGACAGGAGGGGAGACCCAGTACTTC
-,TRBV4-3,-,17,TRBJ1-6,CASSQEPTQTYNSPLHF,TGCGCCAGCAGCCAAGAACCAACCCAGACCTATAATTCACCCCTCCACTTT
-,TRBV27,-,15,TRBJ2-1,CASSSLLSSYNEQFF,TGTGCCAGCAGTTCCCTCCTAAGCTCCTACAATGAGCAGTTCTTC
-,TRBV6-5,-,14,TRBJ1-2,CASSYSKRDYGYTF,TGTGCCAGCAGTTACTCGAAGAGGGACTATGGCTACACCTTC
-,TRBV3-1/TRBV3-2,-,12,TRBJ2-7,CASSHNSYEQYF,TGTGCCAGCAGCCATAATTCGTACGAGCAGTACTTC
-,TRBV30,TRBD1,14,TRBJ1-3,CAWSWTGDGNTIYF,TGTGCCTGGAGTTGGACAGGGGACGGAAACACCATATATTTT
-,TRBV9,TRBD1,15,TRBJ1-2,CASSVAQGGHYGYTF,TGTGCCAGCAGCGTTGCACAGGGGGGGCACTATGGCTACACCTTC
few,TRBV12-3/TRBV12-4,-,12,TRBJ1-1,CASSFGGTEAFF,TGTGCCAGCAGTTTCGGGGGCACTGAAGCTTTCTTT
-,TRBV19,-,13,TRBJ1-2,CASSMGPTYGYTF,TGTGCCAGTAGTATGGGGCCGACCTATGGCTACACCTTC
-,TRBV5-1,-,15,TRBJ1-1,CASSLVGSANTEAFF,TGCGCCAGCAGCTTGGTCGGCAGCGCGAACACTGAAGCTTTCTTT
-,TRBV2,-,13,TRBJ2-5,CASSDTPGETQYF,TGTGCCAGCAGTGACACCCCGGGAGAGACCCAGTACTTC
-,TRBV19,-,13,TRBJ1-6,CASSPGPDSPLHF,TGTGCCAGTAGTCCAGGGCCGGATTCACCCCTCCACTTT
-,TRBV2,-,14,TRBJ2-3,CASSRSWAIDTQYF,TGTGCCAGCAGTCGGTCGTGGGCGATAGATACGCAGTATTTT